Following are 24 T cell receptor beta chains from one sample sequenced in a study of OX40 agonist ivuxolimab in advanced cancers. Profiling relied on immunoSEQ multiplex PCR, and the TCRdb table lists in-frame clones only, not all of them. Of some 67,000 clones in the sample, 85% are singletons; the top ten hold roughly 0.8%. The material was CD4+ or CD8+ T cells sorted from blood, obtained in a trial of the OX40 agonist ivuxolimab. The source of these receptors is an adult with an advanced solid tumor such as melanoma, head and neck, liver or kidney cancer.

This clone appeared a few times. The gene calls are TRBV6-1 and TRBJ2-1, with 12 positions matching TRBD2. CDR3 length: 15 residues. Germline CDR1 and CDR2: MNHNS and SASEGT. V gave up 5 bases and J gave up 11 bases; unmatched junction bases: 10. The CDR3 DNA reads TGTGCCAGCAGTAGGGTAGGGCTAGCGGGGGGGCAGCAGTTCTTC. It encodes CASSRVGLAGGQQFF.

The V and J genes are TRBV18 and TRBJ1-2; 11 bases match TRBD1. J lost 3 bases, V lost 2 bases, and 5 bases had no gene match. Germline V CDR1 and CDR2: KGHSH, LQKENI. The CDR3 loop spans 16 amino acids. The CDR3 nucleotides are TGTGCCAGCTCACCATTAGGACAGGGGGCTGACTATGGCTACACCTTC. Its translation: CASSPLGQGADYGYTF.

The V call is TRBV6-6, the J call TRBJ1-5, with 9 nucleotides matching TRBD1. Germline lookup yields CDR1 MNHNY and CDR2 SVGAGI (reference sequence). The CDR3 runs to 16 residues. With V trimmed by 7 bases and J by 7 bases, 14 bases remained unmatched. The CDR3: CASTRGAKQGAQPQHF. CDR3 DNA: TGTGCCAGCACCCGAGGGGCGAAACAGGGGGCACAGCCCCAGCATTTT.

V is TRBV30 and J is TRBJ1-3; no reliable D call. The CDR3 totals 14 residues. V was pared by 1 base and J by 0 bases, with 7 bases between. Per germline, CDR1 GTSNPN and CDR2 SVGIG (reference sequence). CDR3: CAWSAGLSGNTIYF. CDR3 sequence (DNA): TGTGCCTGGAGTGCCGGGCTCTCTGGAAACACCATATATTTT.

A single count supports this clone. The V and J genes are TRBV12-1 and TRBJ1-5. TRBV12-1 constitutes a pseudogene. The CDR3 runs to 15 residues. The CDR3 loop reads CASSPTGGCNQPQHF. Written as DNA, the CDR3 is TGTGCCAGCAGCCCAACCGGGGGGTGCAATCAGCCCCAGCATTTT.

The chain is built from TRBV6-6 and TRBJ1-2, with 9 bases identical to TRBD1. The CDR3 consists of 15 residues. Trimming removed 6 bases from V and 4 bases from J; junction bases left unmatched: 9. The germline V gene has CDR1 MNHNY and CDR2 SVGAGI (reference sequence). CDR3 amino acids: CASSLSQGAGYGYTF. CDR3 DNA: TGTGCCAGCAGCCTCTCACAGGGGGCGGGCTATGGCTACACCTTC.

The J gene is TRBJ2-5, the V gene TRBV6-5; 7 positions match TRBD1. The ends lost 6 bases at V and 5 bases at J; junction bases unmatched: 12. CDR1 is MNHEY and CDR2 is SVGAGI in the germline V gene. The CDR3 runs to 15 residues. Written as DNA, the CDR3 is TGTGCCAGCAGCTTCGACAGGGCTGGTGTGGAGACCCAGTACTTC. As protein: CASSFDRAGVETQYF.

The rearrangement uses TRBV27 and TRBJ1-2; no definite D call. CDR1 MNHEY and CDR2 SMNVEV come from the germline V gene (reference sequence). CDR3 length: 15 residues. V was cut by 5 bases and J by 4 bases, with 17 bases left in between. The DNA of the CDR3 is TGTGCCAGCAGTCCCTCCCGCCCCGGCGGCTATGGCTACACCTTC. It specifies CASSPSRPGGYGYTF.

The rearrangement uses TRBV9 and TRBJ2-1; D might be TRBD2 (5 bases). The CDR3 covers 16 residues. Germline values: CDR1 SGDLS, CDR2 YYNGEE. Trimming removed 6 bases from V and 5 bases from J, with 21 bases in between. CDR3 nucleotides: TGTGCCAGCATGCGTGGCGGGCAGGCGTTTCACAATGAGCAGTTCTTC. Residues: CASMRGGQAFHNEQFF.

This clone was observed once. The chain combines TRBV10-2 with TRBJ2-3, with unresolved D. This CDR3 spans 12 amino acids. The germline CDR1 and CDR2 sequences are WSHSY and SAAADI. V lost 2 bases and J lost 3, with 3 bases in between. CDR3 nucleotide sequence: TGCGCCAGCAGTGAGGCTACAGATACGCAGTATTTT. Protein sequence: CASSEATDTQYF.

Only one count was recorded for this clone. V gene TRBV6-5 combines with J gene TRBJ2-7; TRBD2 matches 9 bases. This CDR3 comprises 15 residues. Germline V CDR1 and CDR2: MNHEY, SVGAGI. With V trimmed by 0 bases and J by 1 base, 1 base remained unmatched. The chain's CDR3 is CASSYSLAGSYEQYF. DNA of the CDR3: TGTGCCAGCAGTTACTCGCTAGCGGGATCCTACGAGCAGTACTTC.

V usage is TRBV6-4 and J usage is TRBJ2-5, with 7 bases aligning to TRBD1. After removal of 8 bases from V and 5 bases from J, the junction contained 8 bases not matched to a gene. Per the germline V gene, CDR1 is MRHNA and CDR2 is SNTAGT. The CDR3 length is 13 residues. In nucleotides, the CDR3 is TGTGCCAGCCACTTGAAACAGGGGGAGACCCAGTACTTC. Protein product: CASHLKQGETQYF.

CDR3 sequence reads: CASSPKGFHTEAFF. The DNA for the CDR3 is TGTGCCAGCAGCCCCAAGGGTTTCCACACTGAAGCTTTCTTT. The chain joins TRBV11-2 to TRBJ1-1; the D is unclear. Germline V gives CDR1 SGHAT, CDR2 FQNNGV. The CDR3 covers 14 residues. V was shortened by 5 bases and J by 3 bases, with 13 bases between the two germline ends.

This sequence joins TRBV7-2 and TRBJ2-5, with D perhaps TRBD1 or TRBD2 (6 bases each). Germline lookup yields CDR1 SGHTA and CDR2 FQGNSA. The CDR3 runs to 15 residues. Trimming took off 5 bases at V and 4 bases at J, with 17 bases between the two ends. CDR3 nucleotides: TGTGCCAGCAGCCCGGGTAATGGGGGGCGAGAGACCCAGTACTTC. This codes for CASSPGNGGRETQYF.

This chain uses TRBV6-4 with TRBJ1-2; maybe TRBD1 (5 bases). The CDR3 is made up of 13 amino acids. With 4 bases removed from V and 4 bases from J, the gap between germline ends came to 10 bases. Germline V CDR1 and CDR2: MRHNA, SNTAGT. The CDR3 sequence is CASSAGGLYGYTF. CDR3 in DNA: TGTGCCAGCAGTGCGGGGGGACTCTATGGCTACACCTTC.

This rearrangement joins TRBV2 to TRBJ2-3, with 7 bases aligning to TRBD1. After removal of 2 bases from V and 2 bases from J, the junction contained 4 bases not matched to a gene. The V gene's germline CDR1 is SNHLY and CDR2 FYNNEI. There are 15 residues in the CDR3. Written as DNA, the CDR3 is TGTGCCAGCAGTGAACAACAGGGGCCCACAGATACGCAGTATTTT. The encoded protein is CASSEQQGPTDTQYF.

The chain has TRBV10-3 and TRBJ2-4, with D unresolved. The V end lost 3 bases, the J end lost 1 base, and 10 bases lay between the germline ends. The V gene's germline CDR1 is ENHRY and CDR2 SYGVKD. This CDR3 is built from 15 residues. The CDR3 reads CAISDSRTAKNIQYF. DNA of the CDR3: TGTGCCATCAGTGATTCTCGGACCGCCAAAAACATTCAGTACTTC.

The CDR3 DNA is TGCGCCAGCAGCGCCCCGGGACAGGGAGGCGAGCAGTACTTC. Amino acids: CASSAPGQGGEQYF. The chain carries TRBV5-1 and TRBJ2-7, with 9 bases fitting TRBD1. Losses at the gene ends were 4 bases for V and 6 bases for J; bases not matched to a gene: 8. The CDR3 totals 14 residues. The germline V gene has CDR1 SGHRS and CDR2 YFSETQ.

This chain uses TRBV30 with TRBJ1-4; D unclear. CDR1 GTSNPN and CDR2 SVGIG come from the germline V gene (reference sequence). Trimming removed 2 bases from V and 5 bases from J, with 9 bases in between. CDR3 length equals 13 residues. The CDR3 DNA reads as TGTGCCTGGAGTCCTACCTTAAATGAAAAACTGTTTTTT. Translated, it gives CAWSPTLNEKLFF.

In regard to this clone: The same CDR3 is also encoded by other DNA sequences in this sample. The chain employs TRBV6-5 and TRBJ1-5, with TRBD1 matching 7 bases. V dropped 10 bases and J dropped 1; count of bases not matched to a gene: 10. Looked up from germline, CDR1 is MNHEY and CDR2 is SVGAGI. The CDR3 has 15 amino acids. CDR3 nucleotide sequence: TGTGCCACCGGACGCGAAGGGGGCAGCAATCAGCCCCAGCATTTT. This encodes CATGREGGSNQPQHF.

The CDR3 coding sequence is TGTGCCAGCAGCTTAGCGGAGGAGGAGCCCCAGCATTTT. Translated, it gives CASSLAEEEPQHF. The V call is TRBV7-8, the J call TRBJ1-5; D remains unclear. Germline-derived CDR1 and CDR2 are SGHVS and FQNEAQ. This CDR3 has 13 amino acids. Deletions cut 0 bases from V and 8 bases from J, with 8 bases between.

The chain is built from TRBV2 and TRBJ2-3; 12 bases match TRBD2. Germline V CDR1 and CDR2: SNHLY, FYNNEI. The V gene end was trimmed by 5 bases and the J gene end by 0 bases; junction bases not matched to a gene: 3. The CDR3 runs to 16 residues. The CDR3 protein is CASSRLAGVSTDTQYF. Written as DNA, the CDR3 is TGTGCCAGCAGTCGACTAGCGGGGGTTAGCACAGATACGCAGTATTTT.

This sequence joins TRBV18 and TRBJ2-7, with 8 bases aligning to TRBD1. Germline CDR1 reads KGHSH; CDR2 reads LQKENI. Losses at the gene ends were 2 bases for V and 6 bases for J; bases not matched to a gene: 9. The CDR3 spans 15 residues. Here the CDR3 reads CASSPMTDRVSEQYF. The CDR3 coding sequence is TGTGCCAGCTCACCAATGACGGACAGGGTTAGCGAGCAGTACTTC.

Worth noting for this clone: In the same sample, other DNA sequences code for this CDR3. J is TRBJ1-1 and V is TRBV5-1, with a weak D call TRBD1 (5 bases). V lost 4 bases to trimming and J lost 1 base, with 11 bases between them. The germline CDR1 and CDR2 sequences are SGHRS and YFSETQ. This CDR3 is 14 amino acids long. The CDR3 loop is CASSPQASNTEAFF. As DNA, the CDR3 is TGCGCCAGCAGCCCACAGGCTTCGAACACTGAAGCTTTCTTT.